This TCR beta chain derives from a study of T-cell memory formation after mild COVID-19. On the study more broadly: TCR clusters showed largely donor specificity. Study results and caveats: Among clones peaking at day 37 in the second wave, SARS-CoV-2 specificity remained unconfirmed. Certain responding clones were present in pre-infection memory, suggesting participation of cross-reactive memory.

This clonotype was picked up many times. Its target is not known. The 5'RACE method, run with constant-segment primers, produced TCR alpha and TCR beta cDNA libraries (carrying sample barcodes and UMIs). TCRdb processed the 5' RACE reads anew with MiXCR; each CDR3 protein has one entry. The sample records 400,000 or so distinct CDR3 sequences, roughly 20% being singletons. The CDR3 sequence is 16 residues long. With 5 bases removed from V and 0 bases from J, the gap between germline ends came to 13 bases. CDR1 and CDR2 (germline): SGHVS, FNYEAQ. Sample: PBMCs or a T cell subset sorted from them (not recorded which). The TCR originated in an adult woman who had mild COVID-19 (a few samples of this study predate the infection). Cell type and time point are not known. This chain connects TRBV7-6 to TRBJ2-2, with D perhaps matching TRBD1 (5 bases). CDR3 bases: TGTGCCAGCAGCCTCGACAGCCTACCGAACACCGGGGAGCTGTTTTTT. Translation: CASSLDSLPNTGELFF.